This T cell receptor beta chain was observed in a study of cytomegalovirus exposure and HLA in healthy donors. The CDR3 runs 15 residues. Germline V lookup: CDR1 SGHTA, CDR2 FQGNSA. V lost 0 bases and J 1 base, leaving 9 bases between the germline ends. With 60 Vbeta and 13 Jbeta primers, the PCR was carried out. Assay used: immunoSEQ multiplex PCR; TCRdb lists only in-frame clones, some missing. Its table records approximately 82,000 clones. The source of this sequence is a woman aged 60 to 75 in good health and CMV-seronegative. This chain uses TRBV7-2 with TRBJ1-1, with a tentative D call TRBD1 (6 bases). Specimen: PBMCs. The CDR3 DNA follows: TGTGCCAGCAGCTTAGCCGGGACATCGAACACTGAAGCTTTCTTT. It yields the protein CASSLAGTSNTEAFF. The full variable domain, in which reference TRBV7-2 and TRBJ1-1 provide the parts outside the CDR3, is GAGVSQSPSNKVTEKGKDVELRCDPISGHTALYWYRQSLGQGLEFLIYFQGNSAPDKSGLPSDRFSAERTGGSVSTLTIQRTQQEDSAVYLCASSLAGTSNTEAFFGQGTRLTVV.